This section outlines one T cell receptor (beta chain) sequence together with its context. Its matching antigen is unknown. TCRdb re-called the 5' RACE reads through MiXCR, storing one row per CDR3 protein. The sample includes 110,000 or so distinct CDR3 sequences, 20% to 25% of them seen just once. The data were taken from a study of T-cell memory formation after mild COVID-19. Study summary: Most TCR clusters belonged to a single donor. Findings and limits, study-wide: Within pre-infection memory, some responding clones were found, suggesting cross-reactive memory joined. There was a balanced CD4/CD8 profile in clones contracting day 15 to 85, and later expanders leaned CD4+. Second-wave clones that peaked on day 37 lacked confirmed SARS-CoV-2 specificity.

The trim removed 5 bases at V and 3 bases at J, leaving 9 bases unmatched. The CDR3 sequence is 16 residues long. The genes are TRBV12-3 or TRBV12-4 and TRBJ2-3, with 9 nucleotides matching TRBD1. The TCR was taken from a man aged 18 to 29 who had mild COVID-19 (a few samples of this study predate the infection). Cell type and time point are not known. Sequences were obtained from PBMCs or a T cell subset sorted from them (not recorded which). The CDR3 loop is CASSHHGTGITDTQYF. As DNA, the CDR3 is TGTGCCAGCAGTCACCACGGGACAGGGATAACAGATACGCAGTATTTT.